A single sample gave rise to the 11 T cell receptor beta chains below, sequenced in a study of post-analysis software for immune sequencing data. General study findings and limits: Relative to controls, patients had a handful of TRBV segments at higher frequency, with TRBV5-6, TRBV5-1 and TRBV20-1 among these.

Unique molecular identifiers were carried by the TCR beta cDNA libraries. TCRdb fed the PCR reads into MiXCR, producing one record per CDR3 protein. Among fewer than 900,000 distinct CDR3 sequences listed, roughly 46% were seen once. These receptors' antigens are unknown. Sequencing used blood. The receptor set was obtained from a girl under 18 with multiple sclerosis.

The J gene is TRBJ2-1, the V gene TRBV20-1; TRBD2 matches 7 bases. The V gene's germline CDR1 is DFQATT and CDR2 SNEGSKA (reference sequence). Losses at the gene ends were 0 bases for V and 6 bases for J; bases not matched to a gene: 11. The CDR3 length is 16 residues. The CDR3 coding sequence is TGCAGTGCTAGAGATCGGAGACTAGCAGGGTCCAATGAGCAGTTCTTC. Protein: CSARDRRLAGSNEQFF.

The chain couples TRBV30 to TRBJ1-1; TRBD1 matches 12 bases. The germline CDR1 and CDR2 sequences are GTSNPN and SVGIG (reference sequence). J was trimmed by 6 bases and V by 2 bases; bases with no gene match: 4. The CDR3 sequence is 14 residues long. The CDR3, as DNA: TGTGCCTGGAGTATAGGGACAGGGGGCTCTGAAGCTTTCTTT. Protein product: CAWSIGTGGSEAFF.

Here the CDR3 reads CASSDTGSGGQGYYEQYF. In DNA form, the CDR3 reads TGTGCCAGCAGCGACACAGGCTCCGGGGGACAGGGGTACTACGAGCAGTACTTC. This chain connects TRBV7-6 to TRBJ2-7; TRBD1 matches at 10 bases. The germline V gene has CDR1 SGHVS and CDR2 FNYEAQ. V lost 5 bases and J lost 3; bases outside the gene matches: 16. The CDR3 loop spans 18 amino acids.

This chain joins TRBV5-1 and TRBJ2-7; 10 bases map to TRBD2. Germline V gene data show CDR1 as SGHRS and CDR2 as YFSETQ. The junction had 10 bases not matched to a gene; V was cut back by 0 bases and J by 4 bases. The CDR3 has 17 residues. CDR3 in amino acids: CASSLGSSGTSEYEQYF. CDR3 nucleotides: TGCGCCAGCAGCTTGGGGTCCTCCGGGACTAGCGAGTACGAGCAGTACTTC.

In its sample, this clonotype was seen a few times. The chain links TRBV7-2 to TRBJ1-2; 7 nucleotides line up with TRBD1. V shed 7 bases and J 6 bases; nucleotides not matched to a gene: 8. The CDR3 extends over 13 amino acids. CDR1 is SGHTA, CDR2 FQGNSA, per germline. For the CDR3, the DNA is TGTGCCAGCACCCAGCGACAGGGACATGGCTACACCTTC. This encodes CASTQRQGHGYTF.

This sequence joins TRBV6-4 and TRBJ2-1; D not resolved. V dropped 5 bases and J dropped 8 bases, with 22 bases sitting between them. This CDR3 region has 16 residues. Per the germline V gene, CDR1 is MRHNA and CDR2 is SNTAGT. The CDR3 loop reads CASSPTHSRSRYEQFF. CDR3 bases: TGTGCCAGCAGTCCGACTCATTCTAGAAGTAGGTATGAGCAGTTCTTC.

The genes are TRBV5-1 and TRBJ2-7, with 10 bases that match TRBD2. V lost 0 bases and J lost 6; bases outside the gene matches: 9. Germline loops: CDR1 SGHRS, CDR2 YFSETQ. The CDR3 runs to 16 residues. In nucleotides, the CDR3 is TGCGCCAGCAGCTTGGGAAGTAGTCTAGCGGGAGTCGAGCAGTACTTC. Amino acid sequence: CASSLGSSLAGVEQYF.

This clonotype turned up a few times. The chain carries TRBV25-1 and TRBJ2-1; tentatively, D is TRBD2 (5 bases). Germline V lookup: CDR1 MGHDK, CDR2 SYGVNS. The CDR3 length is 15 residues. The V and J ends lost 1 base and 8 bases respectively, with 15 bases between them. In nucleotides, the CDR3 is TGTGCCAGCAGTGAATTTGGGTGGCGGGCGGATGAGCAGTTCTTC. Protein product: CASSEFGWRADEQFF.

V gene TRBV6-5 combines with J gene TRBJ1-6; D call uncertain. CDR1 and CDR2 (germline): MNHEY, SVGAGI. This CDR3 comprises 9 residues. V was trimmed by 10 bases and J by 10 bases, leaving 5 bases between them. CDR3 region: CATGSPLHF. The CDR3 bases are TGTGCCACGGGATCACCCCTCCACTTT.

In the case of this clonotype: Here the CDR3 omits its conserved ending phenylalanine or tryptophan, so a read error is the likely source. The chain uses TRBV7-2 and TRBJ2-3; D unresolved. Per the germline V gene, CDR1 is SGHTA and CDR2 is FQGNSA. The CDR3 length is 10 residues. Trimming left V 8 bases short and J 5 bases short, with 5 bases between. The CDR3 DNA is TGTGCCAGCTTCGGAGATACGCAGTATTTG. Its translation: CASFGDTQYL.

The chain links TRBV6-1 to TRBJ2-7; D unresolved. V was cut by 0 bases and J by 5 bases, with 11 bases left in between. Germline V gene sequence: CDR1 MNHNS, CDR2 SASEGT. CDR3 length: 14 amino acids. CDR3 coding DNA: TGTGCCAGCAGTGAAGCGCCCGGGTTCCACGAGCAGTACTTC. Translation gives CASSEAPGFHEQYF.